Listed below are T cell receptor beta chains from one sample, sequenced in a study of HIV-infected patients and healthy controls. MiXCR was run by TCRdb on the 5' RACE reads, yielding one entry per CDR3 protein. The repertoire includes roughly 20,000 distinct CDR3 sequences, 9.5% to 13% of them detected once, and under 4% sits in the top ten. What was sequenced was blood. These receptors all stem from an adult in good health. The CDR3 runs from the conserved cysteine through the conserved F or W. D genes are given only for firm matches. Clone size, where shown, is once, few, many, or a class for clones that have expanded.

size: few
D: TRBD2
V: TRBV25-1
J: TRBJ2-7
CDR3: CASSDTGTSVSEQYF
DNA: TGTGCCAGCAGTGATACTGGGACTAGCGTCTCCGAGCAGTACTTC

size: many
D: -
V: TRBV27
J: TRBJ1-1
CDR3: CASSLNTGGGSTEAFF
DNA: TGTGCCAGCAGTTTGAACACAGGAGGCGGGAGCACTGAAGCTTTCTTT

size: medium-sized
D: -
V: TRBV27
J: TRBJ1-4
CDR3: CASSPRQREKLFF
DNA: TGTGCCAGCAGTCCAAGACAGCGGGAAAAACTGTTTTTT

size: -
D: TRBD2
V: TRBV6-5
J: TRBJ2-3
CDR3: CASSSSGVSTDTQYF
DNA: TGTGCCAGCAGTTCTAGCGGGGTTAGCACAGATACGCAGTATTTT

size: -
D: TRBD1
V: TRBV29-1
J: TRBJ2-5
CDR3: CSVETSGTGGEETQYF
DNA: TGCAGCGTTGAAACGTCCGGGACAGGTGGCGAAGAGACCCAGTACTTC

size: -
D: -
V: TRBV6-5
J: TRBJ1-4
CDR3: CASSYSNRGVEEKLFF
DNA: TGTGCCAGCAGTTACTCGAATAGGGGGGTAGAGGAAAAACTGTTTTTT

size: -
D: TRBD2
V: TRBV20-1
J: TRBJ2-3
CDR3: CSASGLAGGGGTDTQYF
DNA: TGCAGTGCTTCGGGACTAGCGGGAGGGGGAGGCACAGATACGCAGTATTTT

size: many
D: -
V: TRBV5-1
J: TRBJ2-1
CDR3: CASSSGTLSSYNEQFF
DNA: TGCGCCAGCAGCTCGGGGACTCTAAGCTCCTACAATGAGCAGTTCTTC

size: many
D: TRBD2
V: TRBV7-2
J: TRBJ2-3
CDR3: CASSSGLASDTQYF
DNA: TGTGCCAGCAGCTCCGGACTAGCATCAGATACGCAGTATTTT

size: medium-sized
D: TRBD2
V: TRBV4-1
J: TRBJ2-3
CDR3: CASSQEGTSGINTDTQYF
DNA: TGCGCCAGCAGCCAAGAGGGGACTAGCGGGATAAACACAGATACGCAGTATTTT

size: many
D: -
V: TRBV6-2/TRBV6-3
J: TRBJ2-7
CDR3: CASSYNPSEQYF
DNA: TGTGCCAGCAGTTACAATCCATCCGAGCAGTACTTC

size: many
D: TRBD2
V: TRBV19
J: TRBJ2-3
CDR3: CAASSTSGTTDTQYF
DNA: TGTGCAGCCTCGAGTACTAGCGGGACAACAGATACGCAGTATTTT

size: medium-sized
D: TRBD2
V: TRBV20-1
J: TRBJ2-3
CDR3: CSARALRTSVSTDTQYF
DNA: TGCAGTGCTAGAGCCCTCCGGACTAGCGTGAGCACAGATACGCAGTATTTT

size: -
D: -
V: TRBV20-1
J: TRBJ2-7
CDR3: CSARDTDVRYEQYF
DNA: TGCAGTGCTAGAGATACGGACGTACGCTACGAGCAGTACTTC

size: many
D: -
V: TRBV2
J: TRBJ2-3
CDR3: CASSSGRQDTQYF
DNA: TGTGCCAGCAGTAGCGGACGGCAAGATACGCAGTATTTT

size: many
D: -
V: TRBV5-1
J: TRBJ2-3
CDR3: CASSLQESTDTQYF
DNA: TGCGCCAGCAGCTTACAGGAGAGCACAGATACGCAGTATTTT

size: many
D: -
V: TRBV7-2
J: TRBJ2-1
CDR3: CASSLALPGPLVTYNEQFF
DNA: TGTGCCAGCAGCTTAGCGCTTCCCGGGCCGCTTGTGACCTACAATGAGCAGTTCTTC

size: many
D: TRBD2
V: TRBV5-6
J: TRBJ2-3
CDR3: CASSLGTSGYTDTQYF
DNA: TGTGCCAGCAGCTTGGGGACTAGCGGGTACACAGATACGCAGTATTTT